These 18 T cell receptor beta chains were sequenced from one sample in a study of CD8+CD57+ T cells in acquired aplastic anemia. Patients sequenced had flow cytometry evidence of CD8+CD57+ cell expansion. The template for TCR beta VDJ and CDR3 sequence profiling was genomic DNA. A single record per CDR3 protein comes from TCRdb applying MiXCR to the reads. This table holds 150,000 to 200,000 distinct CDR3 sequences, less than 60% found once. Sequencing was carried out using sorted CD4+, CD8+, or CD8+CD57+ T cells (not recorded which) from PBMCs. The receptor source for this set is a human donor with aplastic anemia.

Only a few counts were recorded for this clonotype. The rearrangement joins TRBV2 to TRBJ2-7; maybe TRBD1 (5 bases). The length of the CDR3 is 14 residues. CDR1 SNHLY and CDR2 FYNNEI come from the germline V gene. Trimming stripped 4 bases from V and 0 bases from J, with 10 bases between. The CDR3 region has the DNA TGTGCCAGCAGTGTCCGACAGAGCTCCTACGAGCAGTACTTC. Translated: CASSVRQSSYEQYF.

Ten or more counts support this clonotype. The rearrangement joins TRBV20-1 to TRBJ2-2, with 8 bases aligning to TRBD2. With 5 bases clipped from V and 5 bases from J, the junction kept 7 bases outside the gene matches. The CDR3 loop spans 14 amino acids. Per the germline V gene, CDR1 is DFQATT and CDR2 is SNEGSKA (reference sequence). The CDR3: CSAPGLDSTGELFF. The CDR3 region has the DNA TGCAGTGCTCCGGGACTAGATTCTACCGGGGAGCTGTTTTTT.

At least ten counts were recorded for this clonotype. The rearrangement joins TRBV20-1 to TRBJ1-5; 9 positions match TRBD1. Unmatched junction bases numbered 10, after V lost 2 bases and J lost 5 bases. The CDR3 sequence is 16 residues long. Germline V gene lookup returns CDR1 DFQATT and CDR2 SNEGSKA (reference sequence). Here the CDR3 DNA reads TGCAGTGCTAGAACAAGCCGACAGGGGGGTGATCAGCCCCAGCATTTT. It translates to CSARTSRQGGDQPQHF.

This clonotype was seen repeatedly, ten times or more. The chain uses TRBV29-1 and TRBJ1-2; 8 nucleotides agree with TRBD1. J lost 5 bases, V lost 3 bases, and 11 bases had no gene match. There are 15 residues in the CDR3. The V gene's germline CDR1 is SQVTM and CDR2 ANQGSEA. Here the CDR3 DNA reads TGCAGCGTTGATGGGGACAGGATCTTGGAGTATGGCTACACCTTC. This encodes CSVDGDRILEYGYTF.

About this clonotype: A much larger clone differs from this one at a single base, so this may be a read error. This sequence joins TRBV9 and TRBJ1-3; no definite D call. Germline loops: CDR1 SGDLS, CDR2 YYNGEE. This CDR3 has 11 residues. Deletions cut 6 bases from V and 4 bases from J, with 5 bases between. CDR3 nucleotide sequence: TGTGCCAGCATTTTAGGAAACACCATATATTTT. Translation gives CASILGNTIYF.

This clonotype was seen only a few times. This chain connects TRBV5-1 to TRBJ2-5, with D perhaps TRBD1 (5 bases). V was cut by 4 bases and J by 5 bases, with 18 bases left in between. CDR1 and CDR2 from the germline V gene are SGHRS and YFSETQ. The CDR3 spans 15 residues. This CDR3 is CASSTRTGAPETQYF. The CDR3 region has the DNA TGCGCCAGCAGCACACGCACAGGTGCCCCCGAGACCCAGTACTTC.

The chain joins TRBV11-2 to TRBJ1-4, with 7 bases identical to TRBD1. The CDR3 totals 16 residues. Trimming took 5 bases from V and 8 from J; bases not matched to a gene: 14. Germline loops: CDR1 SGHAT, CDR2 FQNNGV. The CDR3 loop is CASSPGQNRGGEKLFF. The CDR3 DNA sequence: TGTGCCAGCAGCCCAGGTCAAAACAGGGGCGGCGAAAAACTGTTTTTT.

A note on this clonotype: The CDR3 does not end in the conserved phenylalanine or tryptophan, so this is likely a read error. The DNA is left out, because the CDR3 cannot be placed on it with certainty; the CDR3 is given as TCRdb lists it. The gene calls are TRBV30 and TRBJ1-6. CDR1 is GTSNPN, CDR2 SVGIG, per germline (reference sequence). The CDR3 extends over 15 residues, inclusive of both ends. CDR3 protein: CAWRWGSSYNSPFHL.

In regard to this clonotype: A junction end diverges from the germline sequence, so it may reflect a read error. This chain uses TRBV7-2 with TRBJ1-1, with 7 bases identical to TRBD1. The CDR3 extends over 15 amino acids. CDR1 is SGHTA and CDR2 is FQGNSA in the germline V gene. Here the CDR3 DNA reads TGTGCCGGCAGCTCCCAGGGGGGATTAGACACTGAAGCTTTCTTT. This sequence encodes CAGSSQGGLDTEAFF. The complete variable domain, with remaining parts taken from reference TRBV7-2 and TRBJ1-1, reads GAGVSQSPSNKVTEKGKDVELRCDPISGHTALYWYRQSLGQGLEFLIYFQGNSAPDKSGLPSDRFSAERTGGSVSTLTIQRTQQEDSAVYLCAGSSQGGLDTEAFFGQGTRLTVV.

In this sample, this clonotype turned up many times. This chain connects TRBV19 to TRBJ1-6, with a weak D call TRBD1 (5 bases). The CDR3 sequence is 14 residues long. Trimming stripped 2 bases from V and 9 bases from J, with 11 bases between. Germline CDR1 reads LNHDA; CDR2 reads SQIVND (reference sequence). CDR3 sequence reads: CASSIKGHTSPLHF. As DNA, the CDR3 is TGTGCCAGTAGTATAAAGGGGCACACTTCACCCCTCCACTTT.

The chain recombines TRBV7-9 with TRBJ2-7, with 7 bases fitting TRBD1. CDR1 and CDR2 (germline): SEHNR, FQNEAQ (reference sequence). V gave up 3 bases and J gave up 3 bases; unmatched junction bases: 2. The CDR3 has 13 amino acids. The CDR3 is CASSFTGDYEQYF. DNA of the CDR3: TGTGCCAGCAGCTTTACAGGGGACTACGAGCAGTACTTC.

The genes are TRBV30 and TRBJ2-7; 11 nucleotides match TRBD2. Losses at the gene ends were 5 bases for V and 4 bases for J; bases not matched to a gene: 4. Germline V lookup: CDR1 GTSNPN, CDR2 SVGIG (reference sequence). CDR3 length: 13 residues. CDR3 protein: CAWGRLAGYEQYF. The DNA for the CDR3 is TGTGCCTGGGGAAGACTAGCGGGGTACGAGCAGTACTTC.

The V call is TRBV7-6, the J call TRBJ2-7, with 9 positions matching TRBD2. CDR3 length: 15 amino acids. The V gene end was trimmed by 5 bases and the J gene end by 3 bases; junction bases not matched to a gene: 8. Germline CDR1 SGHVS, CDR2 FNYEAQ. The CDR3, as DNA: TGTGCCAGCAGCCCTTGGCTAGCGGGGAGCTACGAGCAGTACTTC. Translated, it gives CASSPWLAGSYEQYF.

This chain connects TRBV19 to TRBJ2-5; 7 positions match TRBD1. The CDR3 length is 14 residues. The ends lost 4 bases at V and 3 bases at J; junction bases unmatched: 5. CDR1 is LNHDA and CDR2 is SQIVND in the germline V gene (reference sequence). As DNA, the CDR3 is TGTGCCAGTAGTAGACGGGACAGAGAAGAGACCCAGTACTTC. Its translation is CASSRRDREETQYF.

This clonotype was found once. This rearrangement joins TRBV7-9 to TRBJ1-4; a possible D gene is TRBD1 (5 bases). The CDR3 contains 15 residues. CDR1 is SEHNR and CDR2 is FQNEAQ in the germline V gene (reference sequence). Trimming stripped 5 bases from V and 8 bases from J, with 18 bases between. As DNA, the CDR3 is TGTGCCAGCAGCCATCGCAGGGAGATGGAGGAAAAACTGTTTTTT. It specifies CASSHRREMEEKLFF.

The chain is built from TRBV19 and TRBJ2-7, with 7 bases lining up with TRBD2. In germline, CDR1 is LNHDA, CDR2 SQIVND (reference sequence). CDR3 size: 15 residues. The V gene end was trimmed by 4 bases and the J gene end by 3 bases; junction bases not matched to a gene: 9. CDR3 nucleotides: TGTGCCAGTAGTAGTGGGGCGGGGGATGACTACGAGCAGTACTTC. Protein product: CASSSGAGDDYEQYF.

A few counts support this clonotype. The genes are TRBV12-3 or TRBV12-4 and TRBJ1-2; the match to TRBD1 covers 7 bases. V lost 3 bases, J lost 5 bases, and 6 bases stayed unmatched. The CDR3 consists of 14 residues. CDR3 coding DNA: TGTGCCAGCAGTTTCAGGACAGGTGGTTATGGCTACACCTTC. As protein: CASSFRTGGYGYTF.

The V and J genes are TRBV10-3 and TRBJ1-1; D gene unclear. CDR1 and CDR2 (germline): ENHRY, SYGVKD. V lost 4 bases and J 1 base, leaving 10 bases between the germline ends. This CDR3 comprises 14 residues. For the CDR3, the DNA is TGTGCCATCAGTGGCACTGGAGAGAACACTGAAGCTTTCTTT. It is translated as CAISGTGENTEAFF.